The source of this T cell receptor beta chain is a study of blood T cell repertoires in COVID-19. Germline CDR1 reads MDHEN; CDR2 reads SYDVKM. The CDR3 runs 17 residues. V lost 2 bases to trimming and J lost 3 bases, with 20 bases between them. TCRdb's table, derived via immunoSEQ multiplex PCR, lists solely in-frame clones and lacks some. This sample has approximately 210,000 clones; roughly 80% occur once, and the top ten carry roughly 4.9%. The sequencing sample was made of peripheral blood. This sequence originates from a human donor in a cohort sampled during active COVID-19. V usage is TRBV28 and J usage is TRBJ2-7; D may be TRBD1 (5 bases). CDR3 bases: TGTGCCAGCAGTTTAAAGGCAGCCCGGGCTAGGGGCTACGAGCAGTACTTC. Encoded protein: CASSLKAARARGYEQYF.